One sample yielded the 15 T cell receptor beta chains listed below, sequenced in a study of monozygotic twins with inflammatory bowel disease. TCRdb reworked the 5' RACE reads into one entry per CDR3 protein, no DNA. The sample totals about 330,000 distinct CDR3 sequences; its top ten clones hold approximately 2%. The sequencing sample was made of blood. These receptors were collected from a human donor with ulcerative colitis or Crohn's disease, or a healthy co-twin of an affected twin (not recorded which).

The CDR3 protein is CASSQERLNSPLHF. The chain has TRBV4-3 and TRBJ1-6. Germline V gene lookup returns CDR1 LGHNA and CDR2 YSLEER. This CDR3 spans 14 amino acids.

The V call is TRBV12-3 or TRBV12-4, the J call TRBJ2-3; as DNA is missing, the TRBD2 call by TCRdb cannot be tested. There are 17 residues in the CDR3. The chain's CDR3 is CASSQGRTSGSSDTQYF.

The rearrangement links TRBV12-3 or TRBV12-4 to TRBJ1-2. The CDR3 is 12 residues long. The chain's CDR3 is CASSAMSYGYTF.

This chain links TRBV9 with TRBJ2-2; absent DNA, TCRdb's TRBD1 call cannot be checked. The germline V gene has CDR1 SGDLS and CDR2 YYNGEE. The CDR3 is 17 residues long. Here the CDR3 reads CASSVSKLVSGAGELFF.

The V and J genes are TRBV3-1 and TRBJ2-3; without DNA, the TCRdb call of TRBD2 cannot be checked. The CDR3 contains 15 residues. Per the germline V gene, CDR1 is LGHDT and CDR2 is YNNKEL (reference sequence). The chain's CDR3 is CASTSGEGNTDTQYF.

The CDR3 sequence: CSATSGGQDLYEQYF. The J gene is TRBJ2-7, the V gene TRBV20-1; checking the TCRdb D call of TRBD1 is not possible without DNA. This CDR3 is 15 amino acids long. Germline V CDR1 and CDR2: DFQATT, SNEGSKA (reference sequence).

This chain uses TRBV20-1 with TRBJ2-7; TCRdb picks TRBD1, but there is no DNA to check that call. The CDR3 is 16 amino acids. CDR1 is DFQATT, CDR2 SNEGSKA, per germline (reference sequence). This CDR3 is CSASPPFGTGSYEQYF.

The genes are TRBV27 and TRBJ2-7; TCRdb's D gene call, TRBD1, goes unchecked for lack of DNA. Germline assignment: CDR1 MNHEY and CDR2 SMNVEV (reference sequence). The CDR3 extends over 12 amino acids. CDR3: CASSSPRYEQYF.

The chain carries TRBV9 and TRBJ2-1; TCRdb lists TRBD1, though no DNA is available to test this call. The CDR3 is made up of 16 amino acids. CDR1 SGDLS and CDR2 YYNGEE come from the germline V gene. The CDR3 protein is CASSPPPGTGYNEQFF.

V gene TRBV20-1 combines with J gene TRBJ1-5; with no DNA, the TCRdb D assignment of TRBD1 cannot be verified. In germline, CDR1 is DFQATT, CDR2 SNEGSKA (reference sequence). The CDR3 sequence is 16 residues long. The CDR3 protein is CSATDLGQGGNQPQHF.

The chain uses TRBV7-9 and TRBJ2-2. Germline-derived CDR1 and CDR2 are SEHNR and FQNEAQ (reference sequence). This CDR3 comprises 14 residues. CDR3 amino acids: CAITDGANTGELFF.

The chain links TRBV12-3 or TRBV12-4 to TRBJ2-5. The CDR3 length is 14 residues. The chain's CDR3 is CASSPVRSQETQYF.

The rearrangement uses TRBV30 and TRBJ1-1; the D call from TCRdb, TRBD1, cannot be confirmed without DNA. From germline, CDR1 is GTSNPN and CDR2 SVGIG (reference sequence). This CDR3 has 13 residues. The CDR3 loop is CAWSRETGTEAFF.

This sequence joins TRBV25-1 and TRBJ2-7; there is no DNA to check the TCRdb D call of TRBD1. This CDR3 region has 14 residues. From germline, CDR1 is MGHDK and CDR2 SYGVNS. The CDR3 protein is CASSSSQGPYEQYF.

The chain carries TRBV28 and TRBJ1-6; TCRdb's D call, TRBD1, is unchecked because there is no DNA. Germline-derived CDR1 and CDR2 are MDHEN and SYDVKM. The CDR3 has 15 residues. The CDR3 sequence is CASRETVGQNSPLHF.